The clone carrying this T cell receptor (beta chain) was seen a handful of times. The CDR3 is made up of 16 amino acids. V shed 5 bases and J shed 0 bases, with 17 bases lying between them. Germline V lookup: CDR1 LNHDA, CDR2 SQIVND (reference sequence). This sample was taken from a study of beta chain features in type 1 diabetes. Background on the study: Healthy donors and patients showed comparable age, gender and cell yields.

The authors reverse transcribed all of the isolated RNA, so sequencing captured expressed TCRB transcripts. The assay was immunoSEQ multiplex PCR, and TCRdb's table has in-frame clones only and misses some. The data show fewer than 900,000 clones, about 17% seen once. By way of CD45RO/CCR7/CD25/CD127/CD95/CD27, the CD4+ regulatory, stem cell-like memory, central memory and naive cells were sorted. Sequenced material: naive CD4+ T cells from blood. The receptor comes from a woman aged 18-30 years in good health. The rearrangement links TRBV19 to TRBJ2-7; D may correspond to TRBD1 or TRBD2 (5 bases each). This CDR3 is CASSGPGTLSSYEQYF. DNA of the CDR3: TGTGCCAGTAGTGGACCCGGGACCTTAAGCTCCTACGAGCAGTACTTC.